Sequencing of this T cell receptor beta chain was carried out in a study of T-cell memory formation after mild COVID-19. The CDR3 loop spans 15 amino acids. The V gene lost 6 bases and the J gene lost 1 base, with 15 bases spanning the gap. The V gene's germline CDR1 is LNHNV and CDR2 YYDKDF (reference sequence). General observations from the study: Contracting clones from day 15 to 85 showed balanced CD4/CD8; later expanders favored CD4+. Within pre-infection memory, some responding clones were found, suggesting cross-reactive memory joined.

A single record per CDR3 protein comes from TCRdb applying MiXCR to the 5' RACE reads. The sample records 150,000 to 200,000 distinct CDR3 sequences, about 14% being singletons. A note on this clonotype: What it binds is unknown.

The sequenced sample was PBMCs or a T cell subset sorted from them (not recorded which). This receptor was taken from an adult woman who had mild COVID-19 (a few samples of this study predate the infection). Cell type and time point are not known. The chain employs TRBV15 and TRBJ2-5; no definite D call. CDR3 in amino acids: CATSFPTLVQETQYF. The CDR3, as DNA: TGTGCCACCAGTTTTCCAACCCTGGTCCAAGAGACCCAGTACTTC.